The source of this TCR beta chain is a study of OX40 agonist ivuxolimab in advanced cancers. From germline, CDR1 is LNHNV and CDR2 YYDKDF (reference sequence). With V trimmed by 1 base and J by 7 bases, 1 base remained unmatched. CDR3 length: 14 amino acids. Samples were taken at baseline and on day 1 of cycles 4 and 7. Repertoires were generated with immunoSEQ multiplex PCR, while TCRdb's copy carries only in-frame clones and drops some. Among over 10,000 clones listed, 90% were seen once. General study findings and limits: Among the lowest peripheral clonal expansion occurred in 0.1-3.0 mg/kg partial responders. At doses 0.1 to 3.0 mg/kg, CD4+ and CD8+ clones expanded.

About this clone itself: Its specificity is not known.

The clonotype was recovered from an adult with an advanced solid tumor such as melanoma, head and neck, liver or kidney cancer. The input for sequencing was CD4+ or CD8+ T cells sorted from blood, taken in a trial of the OX40 agonist ivuxolimab. The gene calls are TRBV15 and TRBJ1-6; 7 nucleotides match TRBD1. As DNA, the CDR3 is TGTGCCACCAGCAGAGTACAGGGGAATTCACCCCTCCACTTT. Translated, it gives CATSRVQGNSPLHF.